This T cell receptor beta chain was observed in a study of blood T cell repertoires in COVID-19. Participants had their cohort set by participant-reported clinical history. Libraries were prepared by immunoSEQ multiplex PCR; TCRdb keeps only in-frame clonotypes and omits some of them. The sample shows 350,000 to 400,000 clones, 90% to 95% of them seen only once. Sequenced: PBMCs or T cells enriched from blood (not recorded which). This TCR came from a woman between 40 and 50 years old who had been exposed to COVID-19.

CDR3 loop: CASSIGTGHGTEAFF. Written as DNA, the CDR3 is TGTGCCAGCTCAATCGGCACAGGGCATGGCACTGAAGCTTTCTTT. The V and J genes are TRBV18 and TRBJ1-1, with D possibly TRBD1 on 6 matching bases. The CDR3 runs to 15 residues. V was pared by 5 bases and J by 4 bases, with 17 bases between. The germline CDR1 and CDR2 sequences are KGHSH and LQKENI. The entire variable domain, with the rest obtained from reference TRBV18 and TRBJ1-1, is as follows: NAGVMQNPRHLVRRRGQEARLRCSPMKGHSHVYWYRQLPEEGLKFMVYLQKENIIDESGMPKERFSAEFPKEGPSILRIQQVVRGDSAAYFCASSIGTGHGTEAFFGQGTRLTVV.